What follows describes a single T cell receptor (beta chain). No antigen is known for it. This sample was included in a study of Ad26.COV2.S vaccination and SARS-CoV-2 variants. Turning to the study itself: The donor participated in the COV1001 trial, in its Ad26.COV2.S arm. Once or twice, 56 days apart, Ad26.COV2.S was delivered intramuscularly. Study-level results: Vaccine and placebo recipients had comparable breadth of non-spike TCRs.

V was trimmed by 5 bases and J by 7 bases, leaving 20 bases between them. From germline, CDR1 is SGHTA and CDR2 FQGTGA. CDR3 length: 15 residues. Specified treatment: around 19 received Ad26.COV2.S at low or high dose, single or two shots; several received placebo; per-sample allocation not given. Repertoires come from day 63 after the first vaccine or placebo injection. The individual, an adult aged 18-55 years, was a donor in Boston. The method was immunoSEQ multiplex PCR; TCRdb's version includes in-frame clones alone and lacks a portion of them. The sample has just under 250,000 clones, roughly 90% seen once.

The genes are TRBV7-3 and TRBJ1-2; D perhaps matches TRBD1 (5 bases). This TCR was recovered from a person between 18 and 60 years old who received the Ad26.COV2.S COVID-19 vaccine or a placebo. Source: peripheral blood, taken in a trial of Ad26.COV2.S vaccine versus placebo. The CDR3 DNA sequence: TGTGCCAGCAGCCCCGGGGGAGGGAGGCAGGGTGGCTACACCTTC. Its protein product is CASSPGGGRQGGYTF.